The text below deals with one T cell receptor (beta chain). The data are from a study of blood T cell repertoires in COVID-19. As for the study in general: The United States, Italy and Spain provided the acute and convalescent COVID-19 samples. In each case, the material was cDNA or gDNA derived from T cells, B-cell-depleted T cells, or PBMCs.

Sequenced by immunoSEQ multiplex PCR; TCRdb stores in-frame clones only, minus some. The table includes 120,000 or so clones, around 87% detected once. Sequencing was done on a sample of peripheral blood. The receptor was derived from a man aged 65 to 85 with active or convalescent COVID-19.

The CDR3 nucleotides read TGTGCCAGTAGTATGTTGGCCCAGGGGAACGAAAAACTGTTTTTT. It is translated as CASSMLAQGNEKLFF. The chain has TRBV19 and TRBJ1-4, with D possibly being TRBD1 (6 bases). This CDR3 contains 15 residues. V was pared by 3 bases and J by 8 bases, with 16 bases between. Germline assignment: CDR1 LNHDA and CDR2 SQIVND (reference sequence).